This T cell receptor (beta chain) was sequenced during a study of shared clonotypes between healthy human individuals. Repertoires were generated with immunoSEQ multiplex PCR, while TCRdb's copy carries only in-frame clones and drops some. The sample lists about 2.3 million clones; 80% to 95% were seen once. Concerning this clone: The same CDR3 is also encoded by other DNA sequences in this sample.

Trimming cost V 3 bases and J 1 base, with 3 bases left between them. Germline V lookup: CDR1 SQVTM, CDR2 ANQGSEA. This CDR3 contains 11 residues. The V and J genes are TRBV29-1 and TRBJ1-1; D gene uncertain. The specimen was naive CD4+ T cells from PBMCs. Documented subset: CD45RA+ positively selected. This receptor was identified in a man younger than 30 in good health. Some clones in this sample may be carry-over from other donors' samples. Written as DNA, the CDR3 is TGCAGCGTTGAGGGGAACACTGAAGCTTTCTTT. Translated, it gives CSVEGNTEAFF.